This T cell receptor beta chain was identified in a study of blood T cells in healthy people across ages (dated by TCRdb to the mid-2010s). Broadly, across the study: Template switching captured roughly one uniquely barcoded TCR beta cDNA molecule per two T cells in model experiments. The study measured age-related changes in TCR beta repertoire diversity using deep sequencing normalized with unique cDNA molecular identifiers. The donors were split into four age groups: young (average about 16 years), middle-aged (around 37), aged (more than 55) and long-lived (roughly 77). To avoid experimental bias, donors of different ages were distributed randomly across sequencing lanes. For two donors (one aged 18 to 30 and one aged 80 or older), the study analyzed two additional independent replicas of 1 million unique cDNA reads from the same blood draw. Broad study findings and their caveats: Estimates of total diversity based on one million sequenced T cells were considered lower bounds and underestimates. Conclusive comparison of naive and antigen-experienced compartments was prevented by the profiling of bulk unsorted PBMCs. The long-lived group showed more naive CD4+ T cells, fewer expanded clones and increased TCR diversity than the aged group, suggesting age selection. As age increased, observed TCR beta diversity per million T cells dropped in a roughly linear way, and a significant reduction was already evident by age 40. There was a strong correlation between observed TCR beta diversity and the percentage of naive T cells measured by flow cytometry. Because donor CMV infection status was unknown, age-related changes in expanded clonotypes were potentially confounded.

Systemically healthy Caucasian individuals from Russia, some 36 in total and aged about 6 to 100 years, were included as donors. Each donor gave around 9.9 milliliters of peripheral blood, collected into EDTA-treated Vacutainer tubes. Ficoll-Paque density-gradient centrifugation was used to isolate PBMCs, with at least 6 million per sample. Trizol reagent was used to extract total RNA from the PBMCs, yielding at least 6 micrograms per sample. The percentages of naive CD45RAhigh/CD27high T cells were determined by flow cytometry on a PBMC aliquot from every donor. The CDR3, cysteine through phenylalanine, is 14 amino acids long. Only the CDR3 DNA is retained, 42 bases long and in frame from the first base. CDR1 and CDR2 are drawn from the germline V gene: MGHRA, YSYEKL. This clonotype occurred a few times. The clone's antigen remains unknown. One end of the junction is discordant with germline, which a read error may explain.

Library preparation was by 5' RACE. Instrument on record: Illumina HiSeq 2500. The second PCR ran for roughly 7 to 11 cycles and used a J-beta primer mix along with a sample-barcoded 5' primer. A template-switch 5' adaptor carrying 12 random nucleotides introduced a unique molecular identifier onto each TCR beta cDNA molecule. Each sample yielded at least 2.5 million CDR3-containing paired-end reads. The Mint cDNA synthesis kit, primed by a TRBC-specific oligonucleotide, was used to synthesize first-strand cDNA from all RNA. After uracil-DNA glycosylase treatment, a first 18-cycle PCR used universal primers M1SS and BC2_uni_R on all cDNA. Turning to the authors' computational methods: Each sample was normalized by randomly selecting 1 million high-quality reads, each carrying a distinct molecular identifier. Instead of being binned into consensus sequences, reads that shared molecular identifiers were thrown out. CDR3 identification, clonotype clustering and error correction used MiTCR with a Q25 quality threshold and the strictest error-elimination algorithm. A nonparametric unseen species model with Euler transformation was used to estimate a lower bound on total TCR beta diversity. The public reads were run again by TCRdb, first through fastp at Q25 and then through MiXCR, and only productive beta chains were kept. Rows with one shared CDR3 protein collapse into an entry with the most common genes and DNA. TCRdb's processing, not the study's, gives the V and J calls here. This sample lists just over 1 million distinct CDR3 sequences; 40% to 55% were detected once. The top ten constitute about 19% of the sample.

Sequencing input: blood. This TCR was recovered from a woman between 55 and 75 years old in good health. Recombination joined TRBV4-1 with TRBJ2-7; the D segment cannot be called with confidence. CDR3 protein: CASSQPTKSFEQYF. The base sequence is TGCGCCAGCAGCCAACCCACTAAGTCCTTCGAGCAGTACTTC.